This TCR beta chain originates from a study of lymphopenia after photon versus proton radiotherapy. Whole-study findings and limits: Larger post-nadir TCR diversity loss correlated inversely with survival in deceased patients.

The sample holds a few counts of this clone. The antigen is not known. The repertoire was sequenced with immunoSEQ multiplex PCR; TCRdb's copy has only in-frame clones and lacks some. The sample records roughly 57,000 clones, around 83% being singletons. Trimming pared 3 bases from V and 6 bases from J, leaving 5 bases between. Germline CDR1 is LNHDA and CDR2 is SQIVND (reference sequence). The CDR3 spans 11 residues. The chain links TRBV19 to TRBJ1-1; D gene uncertain. Sequencing used peripheral blood, obtained from a patient treated with photon-based radiotherapy. The TCR originated in a man aged 50-60 years with gastric cancer. CDR3 in amino acids: CASSMGSEAFF. In DNA form, the CDR3 reads TGTGCCAGTAGTATGGGGTCTGAAGCTTTCTTT.